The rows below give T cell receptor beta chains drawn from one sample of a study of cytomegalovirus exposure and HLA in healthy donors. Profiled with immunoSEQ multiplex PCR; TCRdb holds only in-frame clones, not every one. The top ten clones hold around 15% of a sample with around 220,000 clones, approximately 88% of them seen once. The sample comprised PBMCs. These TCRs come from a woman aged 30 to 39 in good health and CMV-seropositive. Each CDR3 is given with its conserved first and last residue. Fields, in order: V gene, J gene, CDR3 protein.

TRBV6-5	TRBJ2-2	CASSYPGGGLFF
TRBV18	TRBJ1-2	CASSPTDRGLANYGYTF
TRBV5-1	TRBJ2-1	CASSLPQEYNEQFF
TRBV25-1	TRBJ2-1	CATNVAGSSYNEQFF
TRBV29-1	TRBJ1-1	CSVQTGPEAFF
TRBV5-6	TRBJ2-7	CASSLFQGIYEQYF
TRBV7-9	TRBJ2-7	CASSLISGEQYF
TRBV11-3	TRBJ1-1	CASSRKNTEAFF
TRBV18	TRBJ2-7	CASSPPDRRNEQYF
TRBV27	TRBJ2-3	CASRNSSGRTTDTQYF
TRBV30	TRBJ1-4	CAWSVIENEKLFF
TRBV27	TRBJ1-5	CASSEGQGAQPQHF
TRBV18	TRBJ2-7	CASLSGTSGSYEQYF
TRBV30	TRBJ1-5	CAWSGMGLYNQPQHF
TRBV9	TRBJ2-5	CASSPRDIQETQYF
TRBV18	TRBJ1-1	CASSPLAGEDTEAFF
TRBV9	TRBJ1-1	CASTARGTMNTEAFF
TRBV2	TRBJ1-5	CASSVVGGNGQPQHF
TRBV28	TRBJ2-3	CASSLGTSAYTDTQYF
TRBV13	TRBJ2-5	CASSLGLMAGGETQYF
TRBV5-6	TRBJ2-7	CASSLSGSAHEQYF
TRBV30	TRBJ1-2	CAWKVRDGYTF
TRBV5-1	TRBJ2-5	CASNPIAGGETQYF
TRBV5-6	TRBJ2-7	CASSGLGDGSYEQYF
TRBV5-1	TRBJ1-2	CASSPGTGFGYTF
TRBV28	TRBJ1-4	CASTPRGQRRTNEKLFF
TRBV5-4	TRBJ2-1	CASSSRGGDEQFF
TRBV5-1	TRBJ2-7	CASSLGQVYEQYF
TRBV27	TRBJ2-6	CASSPRTGSGANVLTF
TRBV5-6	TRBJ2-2	CASSFGLAGGNPGELFF
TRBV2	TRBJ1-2	CASNTGSTYGYTF
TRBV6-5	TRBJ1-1	CASSRNQGSTEAFF
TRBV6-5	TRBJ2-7	CASSRGTSGTYEQYF
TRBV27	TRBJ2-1	CASSIRPGPVGYEQFF
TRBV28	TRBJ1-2	CASNPTARGGYTF
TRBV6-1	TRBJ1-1	CASAPGQGFEAFF
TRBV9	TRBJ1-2	CASRATKGGYTF
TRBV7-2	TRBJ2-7	CASSLGVAINYEQYF
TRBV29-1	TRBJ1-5	CSTQGAENQPQHF
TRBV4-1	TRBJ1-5	CASSRQLQGTQPQHF
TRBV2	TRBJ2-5	CASSRLGETQYF
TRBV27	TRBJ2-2	CASSLGYGDTGELFF
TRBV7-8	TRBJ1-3	CASSSGQGRNTIYF
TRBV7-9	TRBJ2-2	CASSPISGLAANTGELFF
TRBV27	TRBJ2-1	CASSLTGVEQFF
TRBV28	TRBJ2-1	CASSHRDDSYNEQFF
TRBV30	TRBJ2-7	CAWGLSGGLVEQYF
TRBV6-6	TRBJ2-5	CASSSRDGEETQYF
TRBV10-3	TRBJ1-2	CAIPRSPSYGYTF
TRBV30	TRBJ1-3	CAHGEGVHTIYF
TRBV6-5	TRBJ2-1	CASSRAGGSYNEQFF
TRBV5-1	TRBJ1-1	CASSLTGRAFF
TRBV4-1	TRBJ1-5	CASSQPGQGGNQPQHF
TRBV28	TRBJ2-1	CASSGSGVRYNEQFF
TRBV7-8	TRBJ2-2	CASSAMDRNTGELFF
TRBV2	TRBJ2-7	CASSPASYEQYF
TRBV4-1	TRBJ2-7	CASSHQRVGTSGTYEQYF
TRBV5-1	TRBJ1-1	CASSLVSTNTEAFF
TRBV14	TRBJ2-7	CASTLTQGTEQYF